The T cell receptor (beta chain) described here comes from a study of long-term antiretroviral therapy in people with HIV. Survey-level resolution applied to immunoSEQ assay v3.0. The data were produced by immunoSEQ multiplex PCR, yet TCRdb's version contains in-frame clones alone and is incomplete. The sample holds about 18,000 clones, 80% to 90% seen once. The sequences come from unsorted PBMCs, collected 0.6 years after starting antiretroviral therapy. The sequence was collected from a woman aged 18-29 years with HIV.

CDR3 DNA sequence: TGTGCCAGCAGCTTACGACCCCTACCCTATAATTCACCCCTCCACTTT. Its translation is CASSLRPLPYNSPLHF. The V call is TRBV7-8, the J call TRBJ1-6; D call uncertain. The CDR3 contains 16 residues. The germline V and J ends were trimmed by 2 bases and 2 bases, with 10 bases remaining between them. Germline V gene lookup returns CDR1 SGHVS and CDR2 FQNEAQ.